A selection of T cell receptor beta chains follows, all from one sample in a study of shared clonotypes between healthy human individuals. Profiled with immunoSEQ multiplex PCR; TCRdb holds only in-frame clones, not every one. The repertoire has millions of clones, approximately 95% of them found once; the top ten carry roughly 0.36%. The specimen sequenced was naive CD4+ T cells from PBMCs. These receptors were taken from a man between 18 and 35 years old in good health. Some clones in this sample may be carry-over from other donors' samples. The CDR3 runs from the conserved cysteine through the conserved F or W. The D gene is left open where the match is weak. The size entry is marked missing in some rows and otherwise reads once, few, many or a size class.

j_call	d_call	cdr3_length	clone_size	v_call	cdr3_aa	cdr3_nt
TRBJ1-2	NA	13	once	TRBV4-3	CASSQGEGQRYTF	TGCGCCAGCAGCCAGGGAGAGGGTCAGCGCTACACCTTC
TRBJ1-1	TRBD1	13	NA	TRBV19	CASSPQGQAEAFF	TGTGCCAGTAGCCCACAGGGGCAAGCTGAAGCTTTCTTT
TRBJ1-2	NA	13	once	TRBV21-1	CASNGKANYGYTF	TGTGCCAGCAACGGCAAAGCTAACTATGGCTACACCTTC
TRBJ2-3	TRBD2	14	NA	TRBV7-9	CAGGLAGGRDTQYF	TGTGCCGGAGGACTAGCGGGAGGAAGAGATACGCAGTATTTT
TRBJ2-1	TRBD1	20	once	TRBV9	CASSGNLGRGSESSYNEQFF	TGTGCCAGCAGCGGAAATCTCGGCAGGGGGTCAGAAAGCTCCTACAATGAGCAGTTCTTC
TRBJ2-1	NA	12	NA	TRBV2	CASRRSNNEQFF	TGTGCCAGCCGACGCTCGAACAATGAGCAGTTCTTC
TRBJ2-7	TRBD1	14	once	TRBV27	CASRNRGLSYEQYF	TGTGCCAGCAGAAACAGGGGGCTCTCCTACGAGCAGTACTTC
TRBJ2-1	NA	12	NA	TRBV7-2	CASSPPFPWSFF	TGTGCCAGCAGCCCTCCGTTCCCGTGGTCTTTCTTC
TRBJ2-6	NA	14	NA	TRBV7-9	CASSWTAGANVLTF	TGTGCCAGCAGCTGGACTGCTGGGGCCAACGTCCTGACTTTC
TRBJ1-1	NA	14	NA	TRBV10-2	CVRPPFWMNTEAFF	TGCGTCCGTCCCCCTTTTTGGATGAACACTGAAGCTTTCTTT
TRBJ1-1	NA	13	few	TRBV30	CAWSRTPNTEAFF	TGTGCCTGGTCCCGGACTCCGAACACTGAAGCTTTCTTT
TRBJ2-1	NA	15	NA	TRBV7-8	CASSSDGFGDNEQFF	TGTGCCAGCAGCTCCGACGGCTTTGGGGACAATGAGCAGTTCTTC
TRBJ1-1	NA	15	NA	TRBV6-1	CASSARTGWSTEAFF	TGTGCCAGCAGTGCCCGGACGGGATGGAGCACTGAAGCTTTCTTT
TRBJ2-3	NA	16	once	TRBV6-6	CASSQTTIGTTDTQYF	TGTGCCAGCAGCCAGACAACAATAGGGACCACAGATACGCAGTATTTT
TRBJ2-2	NA	14	NA	TRBV9	CASSGRDGSGELFF	TGTGCCAGCAGCGGTCGGGACGGGTCCGGGGAGCTGTTTTTT
TRBJ2-7	NA	16	NA	TRBV7-9	CASSLGGGTQPYEQYF	TGTGCCAGCAGCTTAGGGGGGGGGACACAGCCCTACGAGCAGTACTTC
TRBJ2-7	TRBD1	16	once	TRBV9	CASSVGSSGGSYEQYF	TGTGCCAGCAGCGTAGGATCGTCAGGGGGATCCTACGAGCAGTACTTC
TRBJ1-2	NA	15	NA	TRBV19	CASRRSGGAWNGYTF	TGTGCCAGTCGACGGTCGGGGGGCGCTTGGAATGGCTACACCTTC
TRBJ2-1	NA	15	many	TRBV4-1	CASSLLGLGGNEQFF	TGCGCCAGCAGCCTCCTCGGGCTAGGAGGTAATGAGCAGTTCTTC
TRBJ1-1	NA	9	NA	TRBV21-1	CASSTAAFF	TGTGCCAGCAGCACTGCCGCTTTCTTT
TRBJ2-3	NA	13	NA	TRBV30	CAWSRENTDTQYF	TGTGCCTGGAGTCGGGAGAACACAGATACGCAGTATTTT
TRBJ1-5	NA	14	few	TRBV30	CAFWTANSNQPQHF	TGTGCCTTCTGGACGGCAAATAGCAATCAGCCCCAGCATTTT
TRBJ2-7	TRBD2	17	NA	TRBV10-3	CAISESGTGGVGYEQYF	TGTGCCATCAGTGAGTCAGGAACGGGGGGAGTTGGTTACGAGCAGTACTTC
TRBJ2-7	TRBD2	17	NA	TRBV18	CASSPPLAGGPSYEQYF	TGTGCCAGCTCACCACCCTTAGCGGGAGGGCCATCCTACGAGCAGTACTTC
TRBJ1-5	NA	15	NA	TRBV19	CASRTGDTRNQPQHF	TGTGCCAGTCGGACCGGGGACACTCGCAATCAGCCCCAGCATTTT
TRBJ2-3	NA	17	NA	TRBV9	CASSVVGGMSGTDTQYF	TGTGCCAGCAGCGTAGTTGGGGGAATGAGTGGGACAGATACGCAGTATTTT
TRBJ2-5	TRBD1	9	NA	TRBV6-1	CGTGETQYF	TGTGGGACAGGGGAGACCCAGTACTTC
TRBJ2-7	TRBD2	12	NA	TRBV2	CASSVTGREQYF	TGTGCCAGCAGTGTCACCGGGAGGGAGCAGTACTTC
TRBJ2-2	TRBD1	16	NA	TRBV2	CASHNWDSRVTGELFF	TGTGCCAGCCACAATTGGGACAGCCGAGTCACCGGGGAGCTGTTTTTT